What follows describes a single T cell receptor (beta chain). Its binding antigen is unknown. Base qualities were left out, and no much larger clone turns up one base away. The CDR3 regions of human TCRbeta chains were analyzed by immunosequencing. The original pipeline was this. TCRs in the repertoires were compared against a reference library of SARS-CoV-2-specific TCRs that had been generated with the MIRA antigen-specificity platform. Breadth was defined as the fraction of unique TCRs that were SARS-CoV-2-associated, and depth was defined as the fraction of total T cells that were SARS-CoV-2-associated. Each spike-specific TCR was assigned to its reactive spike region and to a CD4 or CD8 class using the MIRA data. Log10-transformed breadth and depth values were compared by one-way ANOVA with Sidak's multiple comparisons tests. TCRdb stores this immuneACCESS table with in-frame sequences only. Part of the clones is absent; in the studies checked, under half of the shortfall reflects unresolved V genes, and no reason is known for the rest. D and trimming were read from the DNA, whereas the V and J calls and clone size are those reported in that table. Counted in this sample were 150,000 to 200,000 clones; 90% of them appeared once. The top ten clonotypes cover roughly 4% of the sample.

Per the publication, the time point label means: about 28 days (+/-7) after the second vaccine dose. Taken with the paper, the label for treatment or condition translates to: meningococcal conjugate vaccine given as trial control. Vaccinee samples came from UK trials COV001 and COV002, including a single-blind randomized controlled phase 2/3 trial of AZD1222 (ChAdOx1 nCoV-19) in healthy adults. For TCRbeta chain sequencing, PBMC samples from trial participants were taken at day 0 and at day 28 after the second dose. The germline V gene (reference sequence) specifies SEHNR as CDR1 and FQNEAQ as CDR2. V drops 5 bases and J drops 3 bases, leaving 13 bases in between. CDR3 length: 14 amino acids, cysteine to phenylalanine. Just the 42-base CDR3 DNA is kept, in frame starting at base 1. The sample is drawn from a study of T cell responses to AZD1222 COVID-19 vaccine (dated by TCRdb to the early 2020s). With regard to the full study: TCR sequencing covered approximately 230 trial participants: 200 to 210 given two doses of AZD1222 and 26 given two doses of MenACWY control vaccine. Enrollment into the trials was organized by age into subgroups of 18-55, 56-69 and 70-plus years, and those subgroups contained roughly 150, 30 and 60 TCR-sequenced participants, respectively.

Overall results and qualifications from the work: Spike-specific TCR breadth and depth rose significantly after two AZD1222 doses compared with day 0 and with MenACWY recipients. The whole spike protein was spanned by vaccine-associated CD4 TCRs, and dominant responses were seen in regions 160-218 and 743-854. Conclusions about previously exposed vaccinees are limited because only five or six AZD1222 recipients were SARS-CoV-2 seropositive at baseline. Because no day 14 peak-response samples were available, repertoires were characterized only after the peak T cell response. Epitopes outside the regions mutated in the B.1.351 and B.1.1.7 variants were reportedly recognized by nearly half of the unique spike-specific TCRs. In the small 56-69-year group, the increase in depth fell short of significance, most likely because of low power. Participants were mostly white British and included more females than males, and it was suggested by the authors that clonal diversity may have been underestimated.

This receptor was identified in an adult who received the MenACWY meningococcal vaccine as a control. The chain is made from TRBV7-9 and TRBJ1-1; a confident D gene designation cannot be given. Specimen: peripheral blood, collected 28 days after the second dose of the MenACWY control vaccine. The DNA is TGTGCCAGCAGCCTTCTATTGGGTGACACTGAAGCTTTCTTT. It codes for CASSLLLGDTEAFF.